This T cell receptor (beta chain) was sequenced for a study of blood T cells in healthy people across ages. Study-wide findings and caveats: Significant beta diversity loss was already apparent by age approximately 42, declining roughly linearly.

For the second PCR, which ran for roughly 7 to 11 cycles, a sample-barcoded 5' primer and a J-beta primer mix were used. TCRdb passed the 5' RACE reads through MiXCR, listing each CDR3 protein once. The sample shows roughly 500,000 distinct CDR3 sequences, 27% of them seen only once. As to this clonotype: Its target is unknown.

The CDR3 covers 14 residues. In germline, CDR1 is MNHNY, CDR2 SVGAGI (reference sequence). V was trimmed by 4 bases and J by 0 bases, leaving 6 bases between them. The source of this sequence is a woman between 70 and 85 years old in good health. The chain uses TRBV6-6 and TRBJ1-4; D gene unclear. Material: blood. CDR3 loop: CASSSHATNEKLFF. The CDR3 DNA reads TGTGCCAGCAGTTCCCATGCAACTAATGAAAAACTGTTTTTT.